One and the same sample provided the 26 T cell receptor beta chains below, sequenced in a study of technical replicates of blood from a handful of donors. Clones were read by immunoSEQ multiplex PCR, and TCRdb kept only the in-frame ones, dropping some. Of 65,000 to 80,000 clones in the sample, 95% to 99% are singletons; the top ten hold roughly 0.2%. Material: T cells isolated from PBMCs. The receptors come from a human donor in good health.

The rearrangement joins TRBV6-6 to TRBJ1-2; D is unresolved. Germline CDR1 and CDR2: MNHNY and SVGAGI (reference sequence). This CDR3 is 12 amino acids long. V lost 2 bases and J 8 bases, leaving 9 bases between the germline ends. The CDR3 DNA reads as TGTGCCAGCAGTTACCTGGGCCACGGCTACACCTTC. It is translated as CASSYLGHGYTF.

The chain uses TRBV5-5 and TRBJ2-5; 7 bases align to TRBD1. The J segment lost 2 bases and the V segment lost 1 base, leaving 5 bases of the junction unmatched. CDR1 and CDR2 from the germline V gene are SGHKS and YYEKEE (reference sequence). The CDR3 loop spans 15 amino acids. The CDR3, as DNA: TGTGCCAGCAGCTTGCTGGCGACAGGGCAAGAGACCCAGTACTTC. Residues: CASSLLATGQETQYF.

This rearrangement joins TRBV6-4 to TRBJ1-4; D gene ambiguous. The CDR3 loop spans 14 amino acids. Trimming shortened V by 6 bases and J by 0 bases, and 8 bases separated the two germline ends. Germline V CDR1 and CDR2: MRHNA, SNTAGT. The CDR3 reads CASRPGATNEKLFF. CDR3 DNA: TGTGCCAGCAGGCCAGGCGCAACTAATGAAAAACTGTTTTTT.

This chain joins TRBV14 and TRBJ2-5; D is ambiguous. This CDR3 spans 15 amino acids. V was cut by 2 bases and J by 7 bases, with 17 bases left in between. Germline loops: CDR1 SGHDN, CDR2 FVKESK. The DNA for the CDR3 is TGTGCCAGCAGCCAATTAGAAGGTACAAGAGGGACCCAGTACTTC. It is translated as CASSQLEGTRGTQYF.

This chain connects TRBV7-2 to TRBJ1-3; D is undetermined. V lost 2 bases, J lost 4 bases, and 6 bases lay in between. The CDR3 covers 13 residues. Per the germline V gene, CDR1 is SGHTA and CDR2 is FQGNSA. CDR3 protein: CASSLLGGNTIYF. CDR3 nucleotide sequence: TGTGCCAGCAGCTTACTTGGCGGAAACACCATATATTTT.

The chain recombines TRBV6-1 with TRBJ2-2, with 7 bases identical to TRBD2. CDR3 length: 19 residues. V lost 4 bases, J lost 1 base, and 15 bases stayed unmatched. Germline CDR1 MNHNS, CDR2 SASEGT. For the CDR3, the DNA is TGTGCCAGCAGTGCCCCGGCAGGAGTTCAGCGGGAGAACACCGGGGAGCTGTTTTTT. Amino acid sequence: CASSAPAGVQRENTGELFF.

J is TRBJ2-3 and V is TRBV9; TRBD2 aligns across 14 bases. Germline lookup yields CDR1 SGDLS and CDR2 YYNGEE. J gave up 6 bases and V 4 bases, and 7 bases lay outside the gene matches. The CDR3 is 16 residues long. The CDR3 spells CASSPRLAGGLDTQYF. CDR3 coding DNA: TGTGCCAGCAGCCCCCGACTAGCGGGAGGGCTGGATACGCAGTATTTT.

The chain employs TRBV27 and TRBJ2-1; 12 bases align to TRBD2. Germline trimming cut 5 bases from V and 7 bases from J; bases unmatched to any gene: 12. From germline, CDR1 is MNHEY and CDR2 SMNVEV (reference sequence). This CDR3 region has 17 residues. The CDR3 DNA follows: TGTGCCAGCAGTCCAACTTCTAGCGGGAGGGCCTTTAATGAGCAGTTCTTC. Protein product: CASSPTSSGRAFNEQFF.

The chain uses TRBV4-1 and TRBJ2-1; D gene uncertain. Trimming shortened V by 0 bases and J by 11 bases, and 11 bases separated the two germline ends. This CDR3 has 13 amino acids. The germline CDR1 and CDR2 sequences are MGHRA and YSYEKL. The CDR3 DNA reads TGCGCCAGCAGCCAAGAACGCGAAAGAAAGCAGTTCTTC. As protein: CASSQERERKQFF.

The V gene is TRBV4-1, the J gene TRBJ1-5; tentatively, D is TRBD1 (6 bases). CDR3 length: 15 amino acids. The V gene's germline CDR1 is MGHRA and CDR2 YSYEKL. With 0 bases removed from V and 5 bases from J, the gap between germline ends came to 11 bases. This CDR3 reads CASSQDLHRDQPQHF. The DNA of the CDR3 is TGCGCCAGCAGCCAAGATCTCCACAGGGATCAGCCCCAGCATTTT.

The rearrangement joins TRBV9 to TRBJ1-5; tentative D call: TRBD1 (5 bases). The V gene lost 2 bases and the J gene lost 1 base, with 10 bases spanning the gap. CDR3 length: 15 amino acids. CDR1 is SGDLS and CDR2 is YYNGEE in the germline V gene. CDR3 bases: TGTGCCAGCAGCGTTGGACAAAACAGCAATCAGCCCCAGCATTTT. This sequence encodes CASSVGQNSNQPQHF.

A single count supports this clone. The rearrangement joins TRBV7-9 to TRBJ1-2; tentative D call: TRBD1 (6 bases). The CDR3 totals 15 residues. Trimming cost V 3 bases and J 0 bases, with 11 bases left between them. The germline gives CDR1 SEHNR, CDR2 FQNEAQ (reference sequence). The CDR3 loop reads CASSFTGQTNYGYTF. As DNA, the CDR3 is TGTGCCAGCAGCTTCACGGGACAAACTAACTATGGCTACACCTTC.

The genes are TRBV6-6 and TRBJ1-4, with 8 bases matching TRBD1. The CDR3 extends over 14 amino acids. The junction had 8 bases not matched to a gene; V was cut back by 6 bases and J by 8 bases. Per the germline V gene, CDR1 is MNHNY and CDR2 is SVGAGI (reference sequence). CDR3 sequence reads: CASRPDREIEKLFF. CDR3 coding DNA: TGTGCCAGCAGGCCGGACAGGGAGATCGAAAAACTGTTTTTT.

The chain combines TRBV18 with TRBJ2-2, with TRBD1 matching over 8 bases. Germline loops: CDR1 KGHSH, CDR2 LQKENI. The CDR3 covers 16 residues. With 3 bases clipped from V and 2 bases from J, the junction kept 5 bases outside the gene matches. In DNA form, the CDR3 reads TGTGCCAGCTCACCCCGACAGGGGAGTAACACCGGGGAGCTGTTTTTT. Translation gives CASSPRQGSNTGELFF. Filled out from reference TRBV18 and TRBJ2-2, the complete variable domain reads NAGVMQNPRHLVRRRGQEARLRCSPMKGHSHVYWYRQLPEEGLKFMVYLQKENIIDESGMPKERFSAEFPKEGPSILRIQQVVRGDSAAYFCASSPRQGSNTGELFFGEGSRLTVL.

In DNA form, the CDR3 reads TGCAGCGCCCTCGGAGGGACTAGCAACGAGCAGTACTTC. Translating it yields CSALGGTSNEQYF. The chain links TRBV29-1 to TRBJ2-7, with TRBD2 matching 9 bases. CDR3 length: 13 amino acids. Germline V CDR1 and CDR2: SQVTM, ANQGSEA. With 7 bases clipped from V and 5 bases from J, the junction kept 9 bases outside the gene matches.

The V gene is TRBV6-5, the J gene TRBJ1-4; D may be TRBD1 (5 bases). The CDR3 runs 13 residues. The V and J ends lost 4 bases and 8 bases respectively, with 11 bases between them. In germline, CDR1 is MNHEY, CDR2 SVGAGI. The CDR3 loop is CASSSPGGEKLFF. The CDR3 DNA reads TGTGCCAGCAGTTCGCCGGGGGGGGAAAAACTGTTTTTT.

This CDR3 reads CSVARRGGEGYTF. CDR3 in DNA: TGCAGCGTTGCTAGGAGAGGGGGCGAAGGCTACACCTTC. The chain has TRBV29-1 and TRBJ1-2; 7 bases agree with TRBD1. The CDR3 contains 13 residues. J gave up 8 bases and V 4 bases, and 10 bases lay outside the gene matches. Germline CDR1 reads SQVTM; CDR2 reads ANQGSEA.

The rearrangement uses TRBV5-1 and TRBJ2-1; D is possibly TRBD2 (6 bases). Germline V CDR1 and CDR2: SGHRS, YFSETQ. The ends were cut back, 0 bases at V and 9 bases at J, with 10 bases in the middle. CDR3 length: 13 amino acids. The CDR3 coding sequence is TGCGCCAGCAGCTTGGGCGGGATCCGTGAGCAGTTCTTC. Its protein is CASSLGGIREQFF.

The chain combines TRBV9 with TRBJ2-1, with D uncertain. The V and J ends lost 3 bases and 9 bases respectively, with 10 bases between them. Per the germline V gene, CDR1 is SGDLS and CDR2 is YYNGEE. CDR3 length: 12 amino acids. CDR3 sequence: CASSGVHSEQFF. The CDR3 DNA reads as TGTGCCAGCAGCGGAGTTCATTCTGAGCAGTTCTTC. The full variable domain, in which reference TRBV9 and TRBJ2-1 provide the parts outside the CDR3, is DSGVTQTPKHLITATGQRVTLRCSPRSGDLSVYWYQQSLDQGLQFLIQYYNGEERAKGNILERFSAQQFPDLHSELNLSSLELGDSALYFCASSGVHSEQFFGPGTRLTVL.

This chain links TRBV13 with TRBJ1-4; TRBD1 might be the D (6 bases). Trimming took 5 bases from V and 6 from J, leaving 16 bases between them. CDR3 size: 15 residues. Germline V gene sequence: CDR1 PRHDT, CDR2 FYEKMQ (reference sequence). CDR3 coding DNA: TGTGCCAGCAGCCAACTAGGGGGGGGCGATGAAAAACTGTTTTTT. This encodes CASSQLGGGDEKLFF.

Concerning this clone: Other DNA sequences in this specimen translate into the identical CDR3. The genes are TRBV25-1 and TRBJ1-2; a weak D match, TRBD1 (5 bases). CDR3 length equals 12 residues. Germline V gene data show CDR1 as MGHDK and CDR2 as SYGVNS. V dropped 2 bases and J dropped 5 bases, with 6 bases sitting between them. The CDR3 spells CASSEQGYGYTF. For the CDR3, the DNA is TGTGCCAGCAGTGAACAGGGATATGGCTACACCTTC.

The chain uses TRBV13 and TRBJ2-1; 7 nucleotides agree with TRBD2. This CDR3 spans 15 amino acids. Germline V gene sequence: CDR1 PRHDT, CDR2 FYEKMQ (reference sequence). Losses at the gene ends were 1 base for V and 4 bases for J; bases not matched to a gene: 4. DNA of the CDR3: TGTGCCAGCAGCTTAGCTAGCGGACTTTACAATGAGCAGTTCTTC. Translation gives CASSLASGLYNEQFF.

The chain combines TRBV7-8 with TRBJ1-5; 7 nucleotides match TRBD1. Germline V gene data show CDR1 as SGHVS and CDR2 as FQNEAQ. CDR3 length: 14 residues. V lost 5 bases, J lost 4 bases, and 5 bases stayed unmatched. The CDR3 nucleotides read TGTGCCAGCAGCCACGACAGGGTTAATCAGCCCCAGCATTTT. It is translated as CASSHDRVNQPQHF.

This chain links TRBV2 with TRBJ1-4; 9 nucleotides align to TRBD1. The CDR3 has 14 amino acids. CDR1 is SNHLY and CDR2 is FYNNEI in the germline V gene. The V and J ends lost 6 bases and 8 bases, in that order; junction bases with no gene match: 7. The CDR3 protein is CASRKGTGIEKLFF. For the CDR3, the DNA is TGTGCCAGCAGGAAAGGGACAGGGATAGAAAAACTGTTTTTT.

This clone has a single count. The chain has TRBV2 and TRBJ2-1; D remains ambiguous. This CDR3 region has 11 residues. The V end was cut by 3 bases, the J end by 10 bases, with 7 bases between. Germline loops: CDR1 SNHLY, CDR2 FYNNEI. CDR3 DNA: TGTGCCAGCAGTGAGGCCCGAGAGCAGTTCTTC. It is translated as CASSEAREQFF.

This chain connects TRBV2 to TRBJ2-3, with unresolved D. With 7 bases removed from V and 2 bases from J, the gap between germline ends came to 10 bases. The CDR3 has 13 residues. The germline V gene encodes CDR1 SNHLY and CDR2 FYNNEI. CDR3 loop: CASISPYTDTQYF. The CDR3, as DNA: TGTGCCAGCATTAGCCCATACACAGATACGCAGTATTTT. The entire variable domain, with the rest obtained from reference TRBV2 and TRBJ2-3, is as follows: EPEVTQTPSHQVTQMGQEVILRCVPISNHLYFYWYRQILGQKVEFLVSFYNNEISEKSEIFDDQFSVERPDGSNFTLKIRSTKLEDSAMYFCASISPYTDTQYFGPGTRLTVL.